The present TCR beta chain was sequenced within a study of shared clonotypes between healthy human individuals. Study-wide findings and caveats: Sharing across four donors was highest in naive CD4 (around 5%) and lowest in memory CD8 (roughly 0.4%).

This clone was seen only a few times. No antigen is known for it. V lost 0 bases, J lost 1 base, and 6 bases lay in between. Germline values: CDR1 SGHVS, CDR2 FQNEAQ. This CDR3 region has 14 residues. Assay runs were performed at deep level. Once extracted for a subset, genomic DNA was divided evenly among several immunoSEQ plates. On sorted subsets, replicate PCRs used 200 to 250 ng DNA, or 30,000 or so T cell genomes. The repertoire was sequenced with immunoSEQ multiplex PCR; TCRdb's copy has only in-frame clones and lacks some. The sample contains millions of clones, roughly 91% of which appear only once. The naive CD8 population came from CD45RO-negative cells selected for CCR7, without terminally differentiated effector memory CD45RA+ cells.

This sequence joins TRBV7-8 and TRBJ1-1, with D hard to call. What was sequenced was naive CD8+ T cells from PBMCs. The source is a man between 18 and 29 years old in good health. Some clones in this sample may be carry-over from other donors' samples. The CDR3 here is CASSLASKNTEAFF. The CDR3 DNA is TGTGCCAGCAGCTTAGCGTCCAAGAACACTGAAGCTTTCTTT.